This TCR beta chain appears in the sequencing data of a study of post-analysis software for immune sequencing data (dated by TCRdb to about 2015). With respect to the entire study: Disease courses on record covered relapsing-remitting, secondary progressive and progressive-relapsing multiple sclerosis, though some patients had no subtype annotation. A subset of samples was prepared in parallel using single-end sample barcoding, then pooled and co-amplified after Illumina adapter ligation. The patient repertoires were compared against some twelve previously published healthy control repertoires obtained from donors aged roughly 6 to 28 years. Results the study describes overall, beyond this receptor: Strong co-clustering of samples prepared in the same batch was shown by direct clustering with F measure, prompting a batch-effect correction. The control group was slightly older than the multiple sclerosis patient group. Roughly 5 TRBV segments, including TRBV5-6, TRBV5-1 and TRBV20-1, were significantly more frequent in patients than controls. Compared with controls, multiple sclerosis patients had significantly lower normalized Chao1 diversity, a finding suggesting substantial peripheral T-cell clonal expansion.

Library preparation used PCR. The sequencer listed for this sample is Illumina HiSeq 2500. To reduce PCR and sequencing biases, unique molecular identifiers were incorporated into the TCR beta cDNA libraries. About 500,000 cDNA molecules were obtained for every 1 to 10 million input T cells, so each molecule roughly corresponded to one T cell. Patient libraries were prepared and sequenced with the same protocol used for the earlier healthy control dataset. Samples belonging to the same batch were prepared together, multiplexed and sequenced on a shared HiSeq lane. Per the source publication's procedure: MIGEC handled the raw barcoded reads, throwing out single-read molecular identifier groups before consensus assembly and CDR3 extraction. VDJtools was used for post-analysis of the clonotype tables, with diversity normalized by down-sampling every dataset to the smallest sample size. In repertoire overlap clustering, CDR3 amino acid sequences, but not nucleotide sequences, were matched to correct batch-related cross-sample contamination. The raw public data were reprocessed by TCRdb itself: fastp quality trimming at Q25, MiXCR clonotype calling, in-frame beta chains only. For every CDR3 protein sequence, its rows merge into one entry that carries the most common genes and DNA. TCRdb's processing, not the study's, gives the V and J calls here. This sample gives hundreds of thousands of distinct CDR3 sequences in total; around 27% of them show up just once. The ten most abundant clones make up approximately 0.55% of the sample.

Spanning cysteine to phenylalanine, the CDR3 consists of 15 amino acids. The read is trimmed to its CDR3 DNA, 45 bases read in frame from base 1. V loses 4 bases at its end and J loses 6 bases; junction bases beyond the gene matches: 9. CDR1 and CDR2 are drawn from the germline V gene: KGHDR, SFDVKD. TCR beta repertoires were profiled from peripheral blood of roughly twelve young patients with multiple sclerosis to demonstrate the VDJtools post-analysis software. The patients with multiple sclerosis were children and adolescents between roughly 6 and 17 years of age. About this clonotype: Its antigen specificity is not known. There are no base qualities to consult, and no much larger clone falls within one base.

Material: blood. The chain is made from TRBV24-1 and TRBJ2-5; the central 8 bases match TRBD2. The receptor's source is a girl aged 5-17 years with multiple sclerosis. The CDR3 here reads CATSESGGGGKTQYF. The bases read TGTGCCACCAGTGAATCGGGGGGCGGGGGGAAGACCCAGTACTTC.